One sample yielded the 30 T cell receptor beta chains listed below, sequenced in a study of T cells after yellow fever vaccination. MiXCR, run by TCRdb on the 5' RACE reads, gives a single entry per CDR3 protein. This repertoire shows around 320,000 distinct CDR3 sequences, around 4.4% found once; its top ten account for approximately 19%. The sequencing used PBMCs, collected 15 days after the yellow fever booster vaccination. The receptors come from a man between 18 and 29 years old who received the YFV17D yellow fever vaccine.

As to this clonotype: Given a much more abundant clone one base away, this may be a read error. This chain uses TRBV29-1 with TRBJ2-3; perhaps TRBD1 as D (6 bases). The CDR3 is 12 residues long. Germline values: CDR1 SQVTM, CDR2 ANQGSEA. In nucleotides, the CDR3 is TGCAGCGTTGGGGACCCAGGGGATACGCGGTATTTT. Its protein is CSVGDPGDTRYF.

This clonotype was seen a handful of times. The V and J genes are TRBV6-2 or TRBV6-3 and TRBJ1-5; 11 bases are shared with TRBD1. With V trimmed by 7 bases and J by 0 bases, 11 bases remained unmatched. Germline V gene lookup returns CDR1 MNHEY and CDR2 SVGEGT. The CDR3 has 18 residues. The CDR3 protein is CASKRDRGAEYSNQPQHF. DNA of the CDR3: TGTGCCAGCAAGCGGGACAGGGGGGCGGAATATAGCAATCAGCCCCAGCATTTT.

Ten or more counts support this clonotype. The chain couples TRBV5-1 to TRBJ1-5, with a weak D call TRBD1 (6 bases). The germline V gene encodes CDR1 SGHRS and CDR2 YFSETQ. CDR3 length equals 15 residues. V shed 0 bases and J shed 2 bases, with 9 bases lying between them. The CDR3 here is CASSLAGGRNQPQHF. CDR3 DNA sequence: TGCGCCAGCAGCTTGGCCGGGGGGCGCAATCAGCCCCAGCATTTT.

This clonotype was recorded at least ten times. The gene calls are TRBV5-1 and TRBJ1-1, with D uncertain. The germline CDR1 and CDR2 sequences are SGHRS and YFSETQ. The ends were cut back, 0 bases at V and 1 base at J, with 13 bases in the middle. The CDR3 runs 16 residues. The CDR3 loop reads CASSLGAAVANTEAFF. The CDR3 DNA reads TGCGCCAGCAGCTTGGGGGCAGCGGTCGCGAACACTGAAGCTTTCTTT.

This chain connects TRBV28 to TRBJ1-2; D may be TRBD1 (6 bases). The CDR3 covers 14 residues. In germline, CDR1 is MDHEN, CDR2 SYDVKM. Trimming pared 8 bases from V and 2 bases from J, leaving 15 bases between. The CDR3 here is CASRGQAANYGYTF. CDR3 coding DNA: TGTGCCAGCCGGGGGCAGGCAGCAAACTATGGCTACACCTTC.

This clonotype was found many times. The CDR3 protein is CSAHGTATYEQYV. The CDR3 nucleotides read TGCAGTGCCCACGGGACAGCTACATACGAGCAGTACGTC. The genes are TRBV20-1 and TRBJ2-7; 7 bases line up with TRBD1. Germline V gene data show CDR1 as DFQATT and CDR2 as SNEGSKA (reference sequence). The CDR3 is 13 residues long. V lost 6 bases to trimming and J lost 4 bases; unmatched junction nucleotides: 9.

The table lists this clonotype with a few counts. The rearrangement uses TRBV6-2 or TRBV6-3 and TRBJ1-1; possible D gene TRBD1, 5 bases. The V end was cut by 4 bases, the J end by 4 bases, with 16 bases between. Germline CDR1 is MNHEY and CDR2 is SVGEGT. The CDR3 consists of 15 residues. CDR3: CASSFRGALLTEAFF. The DNA for the CDR3 is TGTGCCAGCAGTTTTCGAGGGGCCCTCCTCACTGAAGCTTTCTTT.

This clonotype has more than one count but fewer than ten. The chain uses TRBV3-1 and TRBJ2-5, with 13 bases identical to TRBD2. Trimming took 4 bases from V and 4 from J; bases not matched to a gene: 18. Per the germline V gene, CDR1 is LGHDT and CDR2 is YNNKEL (reference sequence). The CDR3 extends over 20 amino acids. The CDR3 loop reads CASSPPRTSGGKPPGETQYF. CDR3 nucleotide sequence: TGTGCCAGCAGCCCTCCGAGGACTAGCGGGGGAAAGCCGCCGGGAGAGACCCAGTACTTC.

This clonotype has at least ten counts. The J gene is TRBJ2-1, the V gene TRBV6-2 or TRBV6-3, with 8 bases lining up with TRBD2. Germline V lookup: CDR1 MNHEY, CDR2 SVGEGT. There are 18 residues in the CDR3. Trimming cost V 8 bases and J 2 bases; bases outside gene matches: 17. The CDR3 protein is CASSSPGGSGGPYNEQFF. The CDR3 DNA reads as TGTGCCAGCTCCTCCCCGGGGGGATCGGGGGGGCCCTACAATGAGCAGTTCTTC.

The genes are TRBV18 and TRBJ2-1, with 7 nucleotides matching TRBD1. CDR3 length: 15 residues. Trimming at V came to 8 bases and at J to 0 bases, leaving 7 bases not matched to a gene. Germline V gene data show CDR1 as KGHSH and CDR2 as LQKENI. This chain's CDR3 is CASAYQGDSYNEQFF. The CDR3 DNA sequence: TGTGCCAGCGCCTACCAGGGGGACTCCTACAATGAGCAGTTCTTC.

This chain connects TRBV20-1 to TRBJ2-7; tentatively, D is TRBD2 (5 bases). CDR1 is DFQATT and CDR2 is SNEGSKA in the germline V gene (reference sequence). CDR3 length: 13 residues. V dropped 3 bases and J dropped 6 bases, with 15 bases sitting between them. The CDR3 DNA sequence: TGCAGTGCTAGGAAAGGAGGAGGTGGCGAGCAGTACGTC. As protein: CSARKGGGGEQYV.

The chain uses TRBV20-1 and TRBJ2-1; D is ambiguous. The V end lost 1 base, the J end lost 2 bases, and 12 bases lay between the germline ends. CDR1 and CDR2 (germline): DFQATT, SNEGSKA (reference sequence). The CDR3 contains 15 residues. CDR3 residues: CSARGGPSAYNEQFF. The CDR3 nucleotides are TGCAGTGCTAGAGGGGGTCCGTCCGCCTACAATGAGCAGTTCTTC.

This clonotype was observed many times. The CDR3 DNA reads as TGCAGTGCTAGAATGGCAGGGGGGATCTCCGGGGCCAACGTCCTGACTTTC. Encoded protein: CSARMAGGISGANVLTF. The chain uses TRBV20-1 and TRBJ2-6; D is perhaps TRBD1 (7 bases). V lost 2 bases to trimming and J lost 4 bases, with 18 bases between them. Germline V gene data show CDR1 as DFQATT and CDR2 as SNEGSKA (reference sequence). The CDR3 spans 17 residues.

There are many counts of this clonotype. The chain links TRBV11-2 to TRBJ2-1; 8 bases are a match to TRBD1. V trimming: 2 bases; J trimming: 8 bases; junction bases outside the gene matches: 8. CDR3 length equals 15 residues. Germline V lookup: CDR1 SGHAT, CDR2 FQNNGV. CDR3 sequence (DNA): TGTGCCAGCAGCTTATTCCCGCAGGGGGCGGATGAGCAGTTCTTC. Encoded protein: CASSLFPQGADEQFF.

This clonotype has at least ten counts. This rearrangement joins TRBV6-4 to TRBJ2-7, with D perhaps TRBD1 (5 bases). CDR3 size: 15 residues. V was trimmed by 6 bases and J by 4 bases, leaving 19 bases between them. The germline V gene encodes CDR1 MRHNA and CDR2 SNTAGT. CDR3 DNA: TGTGCCAGCAGCCCGTCCACCGGACACATATACGAGCAGTACTTC. This encodes CASSPSTGHIYEQYF.

The rearrangement uses TRBV5-1 and TRBJ2-1; 9 bases align to TRBD2. Germline-derived CDR1 and CDR2 are SGHRS and YFSETQ. The CDR3 consists of 14 residues. The J segment lost 4 bases and the V segment lost 4 bases, leaving 3 bases of the junction unmatched. This chain's CDR3 is CASSQRGAYNEQFF. In nucleotides, the CDR3 is TGCGCCAGCAGCCAGCGGGGGGCTTACAATGAGCAGTTCTTC.

This sequence joins TRBV25-1 and TRBJ2-3; D gene ambiguous. Trimming shortened V by 1 base and J by 4 bases, and 3 bases separated the two germline ends. The germline V gene has CDR1 MGHDK and CDR2 SYGVNS. The CDR3 contains 12 residues. Here the CDR3 DNA reads TGTGCCAGCAGTGAATTCCCAGATACGCAGTATTTT. Translating it yields CASSEFPDTQYF.

This clonotype was seen at least ten times. The rearrangement links TRBV7-2 to TRBJ2-5, with 8 bases identical to TRBD1. The CDR3 is 17 amino acids. The J segment lost 7 bases and the V segment lost 4 bases, leaving 17 bases of the junction unmatched. Germline V gene lookup returns CDR1 SGHTA and CDR2 FQGNSA. The chain's CDR3 is CASSSPGAGGARGTQYF. CDR3 DNA: TGTGCCAGCAGCTCTCCCGGGGCAGGGGGCGCAAGGGGGACCCAGTACTTC. Supplemented by reference TRBV7-2 and TRBJ2-5, the full variable domain reads GAGVSQSPSNKVTEKGKDVELRCDPISGHTALYWYRQSLGQGLEFLIYFQGNSAPDKSGLPSDRFSAERTGGSVSTLTIQRTQQEDSAVYLCASSSPGAGGARGTQYFGPGTRLLVL.

The chain recombines TRBV12-3 or TRBV12-4 with TRBJ2-5, with D unresolved. This CDR3 has 14 amino acids. V was cut by 3 bases and J by 0 bases, with 8 bases left in between. CDR3 nucleotide sequence: TGTGCCAGCAGTTTGAGGCTGAACCAAGAGACCCAGTACTTC. This translates into CASSLRLNQETQYF.

The sample holds a few counts of this clonotype. The V and J genes are TRBV20-1 and TRBJ1-2, with D uncertain. Trimming pared 0 bases from V and 12 bases from J, leaving 11 bases between. Germline V gene data show CDR1 as DFQATT and CDR2 as SNEGSKA (reference sequence). The CDR3 is 11 amino acids. The CDR3 here is CSAREARIHTF. CDR3 coding DNA: TGCAGTGCTAGAGAAGCGAGGATCCACACCTTC.

In this sample, this clonotype turned up a few times. V and J are TRBV20-1 and TRBJ1-5, with no clear D. CDR1 is DFQATT, CDR2 SNEGSKA, per germline (reference sequence). The CDR3 has 16 amino acids. With 1 base removed from V and 3 bases from J, the gap between germline ends came to 16 bases. CDR3 region: CSARGVRRALNQPQHF. The CDR3, as DNA: TGCAGTGCTAGAGGCGTTCGGCGAGCCCTCAATCAGCCCCAGCATTTT.

This clonotype has a count of ten or more. The chain combines TRBV5-1 with TRBJ2-7, with 10 bases lining up with TRBD1. CDR1 and CDR2 from the germline V gene are SGHRS and YFSETQ. The CDR3 covers 12 residues. J was trimmed by 6 bases and V by 9 bases; bases with no gene match: 6. Here the CDR3 reads CATTRDRGEQYV. In DNA, the CDR3 is TGCGCCACCACGCGGGACAGGGGCGAGCAGTACGTC.

This clonotype was counted at least ten times. V is TRBV7-9 and J is TRBJ1-1; D is unclear. CDR1 and CDR2 (germline): SEHNR, FQNEAQ (reference sequence). Trimming stripped 3 bases from V and 6 bases from J, with 11 bases between. CDR3 size: 13 residues. The CDR3: CASSFPGTPEAFF. CDR3 sequence (DNA): TGTGCCAGCAGCTTCCCCGGCACCCCTGAAGCTTTCTTT.

This clonotype appeared a few times. The chain combines TRBV3-1 with TRBJ2-7; unclear D gene. This CDR3 region has 16 residues. The germline V gene encodes CDR1 LGHDT and CDR2 YNNKEL (reference sequence). V lost 4 bases and J 5 bases, leaving 21 bases between the germline ends. The CDR3 coding sequence is TGTGCCAGCAGCCTCAGCCCACTGGCCAGAAGCCACGAGCAGTACTTC. Amino acid sequence: CASSLSPLARSHEQYF.

The V and J genes are TRBV7-3 and TRBJ2-1; the D is unclear. The CDR3 spans 12 residues. In germline, CDR1 is SGHTA, CDR2 FQGTGA. Trimming removed 4 bases at V and 4 bases at J, with 5 bases between. For the CDR3, the DNA is TGTGCCAGCAGCTCCGAGTACAATGAGCAGTTCTTC. Its protein product is CASSSEYNEQFF.

This clonotype was seen ten or more times. The chain employs TRBV25-1 and TRBJ2-1; 10 bases align to TRBD2. J lost 7 bases, V lost 8 bases, and 8 bases had no gene match. Germline lookup yields CDR1 MGHDK and CDR2 SYGVNS. The CDR3 is made up of 14 amino acids. The CDR3 is CASHRSSGGNEQFF. DNA of the CDR3: TGTGCCAGCCACAGGTCTAGCGGGGGAAATGAGCAGTTCTTC.

This clonotype was observed at least ten times. The chain joins TRBV5-6 to TRBJ1-5; D perhaps matches TRBD1 (5 bases). Germline loops: CDR1 SGHDT, CDR2 YYEEEE. Trimming took off 4 bases at V and 7 bases at J, with 12 bases between the two ends. This CDR3 has 13 residues. CDR3 bases: TGTGCCAGCAGCCTTAACCAGGGCCAGCCCCAGCATTTT. It codes for CASSLNQGQPQHF. Variable domain in full (rest from reference TRBV5-6 and TRBJ1-5): DAGVTQSPTHLIKTRGQQVTLRCSPKSGHDTVSWYQQALGQGPQFIFQYYEEEERQRGNFPDRFSGHQFPNYSSELNVNALLLGDSALYLCASSLNQGQPQHFGDGTRLSIL.

This clonotype appeared many times. The rearrangement joins TRBV27 to TRBJ2-3; the D gene is possibly TRBD1 (6 bases). The CDR3 extends over 12 amino acids. In germline, CDR1 is MNHEY, CDR2 SMNVEV (reference sequence). Trimming cost V 4 bases and J 7 bases, with 9 bases left between them. The CDR3 protein is CASSSQGNTQYF. The CDR3 DNA follows: TGTGCCAGCAGTTCACAGGGAAATACGCAGTATTTT.

V and J are TRBV9 and TRBJ2-3; TRBD1 is a possible D gene (5 bases). Trimming stripped 0 bases from V and 2 bases from J, with 7 bases between. CDR1 and CDR2 (germline): SGDLS, YYNGEE. The CDR3 extends over 14 amino acids. This CDR3 reads CASSVEDNTDTQYF. DNA for the CDR3: TGTGCCAGCAGCGTAGAGGACAACACAGATACGCAGTATTTT.

This clonotype was seen at least ten times. The chain joins TRBV7-9 to TRBJ1-4, with 7 positions matching TRBD1. CDR1 is SEHNR and CDR2 is FQNEAQ in the germline V gene (reference sequence). V lost 4 bases to trimming and J lost 0 bases; unmatched junction nucleotides: 8. The CDR3 is 17 amino acids. The CDR3 DNA sequence: TGTGCCAGCAGCTCTGGGACAGCCACTCCAACTAATGAAAAACTGTTTTTT. This translates into CASSSGTATPTNEKLFF.